What follows are 18 T cell receptor beta chains derived from one specimen sequenced in a study of blood T cells in healthy people across ages (dated by TCRdb to between 2015 and 2017). Libraries were built with 5' RACE. A second PCR of roughly 6 to 11 cycles was performed with a sample-barcoded 5' primer and a J-beta primer mix. Using fastp at Q25 and MiXCR, TCRdb reprocessed the public reads and kept productive beta chains. One record per CDR3 amino acid sequence lists the most common genes and DNA. The sample yields fewer than 2,000,000 distinct CDR3 sequences; 30% to 40% were counted once. Jointly, the top ten make up more than 20% of the sample. The sample comprised blood. These receptors were collected from a human donor in good health.

The V call is TRBV13, the J call TRBJ2-5, with TRBD2 matching over 11 bases. CDR3 length: 15 amino acids. V shed 5 bases, J shed 1 base, and the junction held 3 bases outside the gene matches. Per the germline V gene, CDR1 is PRHDT and CDR2 is FYEKMQ (reference sequence). The DNA of the CDR3 is TGTGCCAGCAGCATTGGGACTAGCGGCCAAGAGACCCAGTACTTC. Protein product: CASSIGTSGQETQYF.

V is TRBV4-3 and J is TRBJ1-2; 9 nucleotides match TRBD1. The CDR3 loop spans 15 amino acids. Germline CDR1 and CDR2: LGHNA and YSLEER. V was pared by 2 bases and J by 4 bases, with 5 bases of the junction left unmatched. CDR3 nucleotide sequence: TGCGCCAGCAGCCAATCTCGGACAGGGGTCTATGGCTACACCTTC. This gives the protein CASSQSRTGVYGYTF.

This clonotype was seen more than once but under ten times. The rearrangement uses TRBV7-2 and TRBJ2-1, with D possibly matching TRBD2 (6 bases). This CDR3 contains 15 residues. Between the trimmed V and J ends, which lost 5 bases and 5 bases, there was a span of 16 bases. Germline values: CDR1 SGHTA, CDR2 FQGNSA. The CDR3 DNA sequence: TGTGCCAGCAGCCCGCACGGGGGTGCCGACAATGAGCAGTTCTTC. It translates to CASSPHGGADNEQFF.

V and J are TRBV7-9 and TRBJ1-1; 7 bases map to TRBD1. There are 14 residues in the CDR3. CDR1 and CDR2 (germline): SEHNR, FQNEAQ (reference sequence). V dropped 10 bases and J dropped 1; count of bases not matched to a gene: 9. CDR3 protein: CATSTGEGNTEAFF. The CDR3 DNA is TGTGCCACCAGTACAGGGGAGGGGAACACTGAAGCTTTCTTT.

The chain employs TRBV7-9 and TRBJ1-2; D gene ambiguous. V was trimmed by 5 bases and J by 10 bases, leaving 17 bases between them. Germline V gives CDR1 SEHNR, CDR2 FQNEAQ (reference sequence). This CDR3 has 13 residues. CDR3 bases: TGTGCCAGCAGCCCAGACTCAGGCGTCGACTACACCTTC. This codes for CASSPDSGVDYTF.

The chain links TRBV6-6 to TRBJ2-1, with unresolved D. CDR1 MNHNY and CDR2 SVGAGI come from the germline V gene (reference sequence). V was clipped by 5 bases and J by 4 bases, with 15 bases between them. The CDR3 is 15 amino acids. The CDR3 bases are TGTGCCAGCAGTAACCAGAGTTGGTATTACAATGAGCAGTTCTTC. Amino acids: CASSNQSWYYNEQFF.

The rearrangement links TRBV20-1 to TRBJ1-4; D uncertain. Trimming took off 1 base at V and 0 bases at J, with 6 bases between the two ends. The CDR3 sequence is 14 residues long. From germline, CDR1 is DFQATT and CDR2 SNEGSKA (reference sequence). CDR3 region: CSARAPATNEKLFF. CDR3 DNA sequence: TGCAGTGCTAGAGCGCCCGCAACTAATGAAAAACTGTTTTTT.

This rearrangement joins TRBV6-2 or TRBV6-3 to TRBJ2-7, with D tentatively TRBD1 (5 bases). The CDR3 totals 13 residues. The V gene lost 5 bases and the J gene lost 2 bases, with 10 bases spanning the gap. Per the germline V gene, CDR1 is MNHEY and CDR2 is SVGEGT. The CDR3 spells CASSNRLTYEQYF. CDR3 bases: TGTGCCAGCAGTAACAGGTTAACCTACGAGCAGTACTTC.

V usage is TRBV6-1 and J usage is TRBJ2-1, with 11 bases matching TRBD2. Losses at the gene ends were 8 bases for V and 0 bases for J; bases not matched to a gene: 15. Germline V lookup: CDR1 MNHNS, CDR2 SASEGT. The CDR3 sequence is 19 residues long. The DNA of the CDR3 is TGTGCCAGCTCTCAAACCTATAGCGGGAGGGCCCGCTCCTACAATGAGCAGTTCTTC. Protein product: CASSQTYSGRARSYNEQFF.

The V call is TRBV2, the J call TRBJ2-5, with TRBD2 matching 8 bases. The germline V gene encodes CDR1 SNHLY and CDR2 FYNNEI. With 4 bases clipped from V and 5 bases from J, the junction kept 6 bases outside the gene matches. CDR3 length equals 14 residues. The DNA of the CDR3 is TGTGCCAGCAGTGTTTGGCGGGGGGAGGAGACCCAGTACTTC. It translates to CASSVWRGEETQYF.

The chain uses TRBV15 and TRBJ1-1, with D maybe TRBD1 (5 bases). Looked up from germline, CDR1 is LNHNV and CDR2 is YYDKDF (reference sequence). V dropped 5 bases and J dropped 3 bases, with 16 bases sitting between them. The CDR3 length is 15 residues. CDR3 nucleotides: TGTGCCACCAGCCAAATGCGGGGGTGGGACACTGAAGCTTTCTTT. This translates into CATSQMRGWDTEAFF.

V usage is TRBV5-1 and J usage is TRBJ2-7; 9 bases fit TRBD1. Unmatched junction bases numbered 15, after V lost 4 bases and J lost 4 bases. The CDR3 sequence is 17 residues long. Per the germline V gene, CDR1 is SGHRS and CDR2 is YFSETQ. The CDR3 loop reads CASSMTPGTGSRYEQYF. The DNA for the CDR3 is TGCGCCAGCAGCATGACCCCCGGGACAGGGAGTCGGTACGAGCAGTACTTC.

This clonotype has only one observation. A single base separates this from a much larger clone, so it may be a read error. V usage is TRBV12-3 or TRBV12-4 and J usage is TRBJ2-5; no clear D gene. The CDR3 loop spans 18 amino acids. The CDR3 nucleotides read TGTGCCAGCAGTTCCGGACGGTTAAGTACTAACGTTCAAGAGGCCCAGTACTTC. Translating it yields CASSSGRLSTNVQEAQYF.

The chain uses TRBV12-3 or TRBV12-4 and TRBJ1-5; D remains ambiguous. Trimming cost V 5 bases and J 5 bases, with 7 bases left between them. The CDR3 covers 12 residues. CDR3 protein: CASSPPYQPQHF. CDR3 sequence (DNA): TGTGCCAGCAGTCCACCTTATCAGCCCCAGCATTTT.

This chain links TRBV9 with TRBJ2-7; 9 bases map to TRBD2. CDR1 and CDR2 (germline): SGDLS, YYNGEE. The CDR3 spans 16 residues. Losses at the gene ends were 0 bases for V and 3 bases for J; bases not matched to a gene: 7. The CDR3 sequence is CASSVGSSGGYYEQYF. Written as DNA, the CDR3 is TGTGCCAGCAGCGTAGGTAGTAGCGGGGGCTACTACGAGCAGTACTTC.

For this clonotype: The junction departs from the called germline gene at one end, perhaps through a read error. This chain joins TRBV19 and TRBJ2-3; 8 nucleotides agree with TRBD2. Looked up from germline, CDR1 is LNHDA and CDR2 is SQIVND (reference sequence). The length of the CDR3 is 15 residues. The CDR3 nucleotides read TGTGCCGGTAGTATGAGCGGGGGAAGCACAGATACGCAGTATTTT. This encodes CAGSMSGGSTDTQYF.

This sequence joins TRBV12-3 or TRBV12-4 and TRBJ2-1; perhaps TRBD2 as D (6 bases). V lost 3 bases to trimming and J lost 4 bases, with 16 bases between them. This CDR3 is built from 16 residues. The CDR3 reads CASSFRVGGWYNEQFF. Here the CDR3 DNA reads TGTGCCAGCAGTTTTAGGGTGGGGGGTTGGTACAATGAGCAGTTCTTC.

CDR3 sequence (DNA): TGTGCCATCAGACAGGGTACAGGTGAGAATAGCAATCAGCCCCAGCATTTT. The encoded protein is CAIRQGTGENSNQPQHF. The chain employs TRBV10-3 and TRBJ1-5; tentative D call: TRBD1 (6 bases). Germline assignment: CDR1 ENHRY and CDR2 SYGVKD. Trimming stripped 6 bases from V and 0 bases from J, with 18 bases between. The CDR3 extends over 17 amino acids.